This TCR beta chain was obtained from a study of blood T cell repertoires in COVID-19. Turning to the study itself: Whether acute or convalescent, the COVID-19 samples came from the United States, Italy and Spain. PBMCs, B-cell-depleted T cells, or T cells were the source of the cDNA or gDNA that made up the material.

The table came from immunoSEQ multiplex PCR; TCRdb's copy has only in-frame clones and leaves some out. The repertoire holds about 250,000 clones, with around 83% as singletons. This receptor was taken from an elderly man with acute or convalescent COVID-19. Sequenced input: peripheral blood.

The CDR3 region has the DNA TGTGCCAGCAGCATGGACAGGGCCGGGATAAATGAGCAGTTCTTC. This encodes CASSMDRAGINEQFF. This chain joins TRBV14 and TRBJ2-1, with 8 nucleotides matching TRBD1. The CDR3 sequence is 15 residues long. Germline V gives CDR1 SGHDN, CDR2 FVKESK. Trimming took 5 bases from V and 7 from J; bases not matched to a gene: 10.